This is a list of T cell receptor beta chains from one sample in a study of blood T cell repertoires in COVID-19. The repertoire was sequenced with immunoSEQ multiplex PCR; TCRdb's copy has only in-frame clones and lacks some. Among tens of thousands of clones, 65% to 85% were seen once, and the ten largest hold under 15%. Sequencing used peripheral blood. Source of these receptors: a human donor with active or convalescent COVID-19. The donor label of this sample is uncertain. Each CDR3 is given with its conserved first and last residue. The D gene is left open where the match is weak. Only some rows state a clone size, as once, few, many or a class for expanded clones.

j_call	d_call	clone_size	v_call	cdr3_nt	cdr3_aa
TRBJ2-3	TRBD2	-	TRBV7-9	TGTGCCAGCAGCCGACTAGCGGGACTGGCAGATACGCAGTATTTT	CASSRLAGLADTQYF
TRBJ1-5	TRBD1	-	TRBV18	TGTGCCAGCTCACGGCAAGGGGGCCGTAGCAATCAGCCCCAGCATTTT	CASSRQGGRSNQPQHF
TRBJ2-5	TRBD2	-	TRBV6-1	TGTGCCAGCAGTGAAGTAACGGTTGTAGCGGGAGGTTGGGAGACCCAGTACTTC	CASSEVTVVAGGWETQYF
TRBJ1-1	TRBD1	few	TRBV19	TGTGCCAGTAGTATAGTGGCGGGACAGCTGAACACTGAAGCTTTCTTT	CASSIVAGQLNTEAFF
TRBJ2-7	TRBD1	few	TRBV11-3	TGTGCCAGCAGCTTAGGGGGACAGACAGGCTACGAGCAGTACTTC	CASSLGGQTGYEQYF
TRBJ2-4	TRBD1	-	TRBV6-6	TGTGCCAGCAAAGGGACAGGGGTAGACATTCAGTACTTC	CASKGTGVDIQYF
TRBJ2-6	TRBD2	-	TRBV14	TGTGCCAGCAGCCCGACGGGGAGGGGAATCTCTGGGGCCAACGTCCTGACTTTC	CASSPTGRGISGANVLTF
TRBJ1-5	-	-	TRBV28	TGTGCCAGCAGGTACCAGCAGGGCAATCAGCCCCAGCATTTT	CASRYQQGNQPQHF
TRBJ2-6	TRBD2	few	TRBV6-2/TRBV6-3	TGTGCCAGCAGTTACTTTCTTAGCGGGCGAGGGGCCAACGTCCTGACTTTC	CASSYFLSGRGANVLTF
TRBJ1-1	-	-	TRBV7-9	TGTGCCAGCAGCCCCATCCAGGGTGAAGCTTTCTTT	CASSPIQGEAFF
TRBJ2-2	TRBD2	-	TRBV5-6	TGTGCCCGCAGCTTGGGGGGCGGGAGGGCCGGAACCGGGGAGCTGTTTTTT	CARSLGGGRAGTGELFF
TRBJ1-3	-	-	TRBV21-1	TGTGCCAGCAGCCTCAATCCCACTAAACGGTCTGGAAACACCATATATTTT	CASSLNPTKRSGNTIYF
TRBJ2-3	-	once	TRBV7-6	TGTGCCAGCAGCTTAGCCGCAGGGATCCCCACAGATACGCAGTATTTT	CASSLAAGIPTDTQYF
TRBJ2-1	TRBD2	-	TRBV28	TGTGCCAGCAGTTCCTCACTAGCGGAGCAGTTCTTC	CASSSSLAEQFF
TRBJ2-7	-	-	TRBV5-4	TGTGCCAGCAGCTTTGACAGTACAGACTACGAGCAGTACTTC	CASSFDSTDYEQYF
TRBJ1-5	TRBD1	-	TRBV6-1	TGTGCCAGCAGTGACGCCGGGACAGGGGGCCATAGCAATCAGCCCCAGCATTTT	CASSDAGTGGHSNQPQHF
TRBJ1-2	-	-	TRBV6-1	TGTGCCAGCAGTGAATTTTGGTCGGGACAAGGGGTAAACTATGGCTACACCTTC	CASSEFWSGQGVNYGYTF
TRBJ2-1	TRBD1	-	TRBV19	TGTGCCAGTAGTATCCCGACAGGGTCCTACAATGAGCAGTTCTTC	CASSIPTGSYNEQFF
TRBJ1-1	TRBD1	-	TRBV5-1	TGCGCCAGCAGCTGGGACCAGGGGGCTGGCACTGAAGCTTTCTTT	CASSWDQGAGTEAFF
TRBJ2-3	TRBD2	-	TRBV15	TGTGCCACCAGCAGAGTAGCGGGAGGGCCAGATACGCAGTATTTT	CATSRVAGGPDTQYF
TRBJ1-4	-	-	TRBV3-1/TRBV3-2	TGTGCCAGCAGCCACGTGGAGAGACCAACTAATGAAAAACTGTTTTTT	CASSHVERPTNEKLFF
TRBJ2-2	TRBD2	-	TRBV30	TGTGCCCGGGAACGGGAGGGCCTCGGCGGGGAGCTGTTTTTT	CAREREGLGGELFF
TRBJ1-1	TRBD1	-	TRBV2	TGTGCCAGCCCTACTACAGGGGAGGACACTGAAGCTTTCTTT	CASPTTGEDTEAFF
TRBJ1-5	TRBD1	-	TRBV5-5	TGTGCCAGCAGCTTTCGCGGGACAGGGTTTAATCAGCCCCAGCATTTT	CASSFRGTGFNQPQHF
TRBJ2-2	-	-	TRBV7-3	TGTGCCAGCAGCAGCGGGTTTAACACCGGGGAGCTGTTTTTT	CASSSGFNTGELFF
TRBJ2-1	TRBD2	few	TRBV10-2	TGCGCCAGCAGCTCCCTAGCGGGGACCTACAATGAGCAGTTCTTC	CASSSLAGTYNEQFF
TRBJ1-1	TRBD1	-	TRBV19	TGTGCCAGTAGCTGGACAGGGGTACCCATGAACACTGAAGCTTTCTTT	CASSWTGVPMNTEAFF
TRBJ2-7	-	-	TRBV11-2	TGTGCCAGCAGCTTAGATAGGGCAGGGGTAGCCTACGAGCAGTACTTC	CASSLDRAGVAYEQYF
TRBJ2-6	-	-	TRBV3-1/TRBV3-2	TGTGCCAGCAGCCAAGATCACTCTGGGGCCAACGTCCTGACTTTC	CASSQDHSGANVLTF
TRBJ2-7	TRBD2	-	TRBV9	TGTGCCAGCAGCTACCAGAGCGGGAGTTCCCCCGAGCAGTACTTC	CASSYQSGSSPEQYF
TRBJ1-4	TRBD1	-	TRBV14	TGTGCCAGCAGCCAAGGGCGACAGGGGGATTCCGAAAAACTGTTTTTT	CASSQGRQGDSEKLFF
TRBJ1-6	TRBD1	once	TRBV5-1	TGCGCCAGCAGCGTGACAGGGGCCTGGAATTCACCCCTCCACTTT	CASSVTGAWNSPLHF
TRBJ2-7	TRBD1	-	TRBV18	TGTGCCAGCTCATATTCCGGGACAGGCTCTGCCGAGCAGTACTTC	CASSYSGTGSAEQYF
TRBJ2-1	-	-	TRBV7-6	TGTGCCAGCAGCGCGGGCCGATCCCCTTACAATGAGCAGTTCTTC	CASSAGRSPYNEQFF
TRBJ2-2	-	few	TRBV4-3	TGCGCCAGCAGCCAGGGGGGGCATCGCACCGGGGAGCTGTTTTTT	CASSQGGHRTGELFF
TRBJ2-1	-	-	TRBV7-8	TGTGCCAGCAGCTTTCAATCAGGGGGGCCGGGGAATGAGCAGTTCTTC	CASSFQSGGPGNEQFF
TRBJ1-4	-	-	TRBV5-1	TGCGCCAGCAGGGCGGGCCAGAGATCTGAAAAACTGTTTTTT	CASRAGQRSEKLFF